What follows is one TCR beta chain and its context. Its antigen is currently unknown. The source of the sample is a study of CD8 T cells in Susac syndrome. Broader study findings: An acknowledgment was made by the study that its TCR sequencing and HLA analysis involved relatively few individuals.

When the RNA was reverse transcribed, random hexamers were used with an input of roughly 0.45 to 1 ug. The TCR beta CDR3 was amplified by immunoSEQ multiplex PCR across 54 Vbeta, 13 Jbeta. Using its own MiXCR run on the immunoSEQ multiplex PCR reads, TCRdb lists one record per CDR3 protein. The table has some 180,000 distinct CDR3 sequences, roughly 92% seen once. TEMRA cells were FACS-enriched, unlike CD8+ and CD4+ T cells, which were negatively isolated. The CDR3 totals 15 residues. The V gene lost 1 base and the J gene lost 0 bases, with 8 bases spanning the gap. Germline CDR1 is SGHDT and CDR2 is YYEEEE.

V gene TRBV5-6 combines with J gene TRBJ1-5, with TRBD1 as a possible D gene (6 bases). This receptor was taken from a human donor in good health. Material: CD4+ T cells from PBMCs. CDR3 in DNA: TGTGCCAGCAGCTTGAGGGGGACTAGCAATCAGCCCCAGCATTTT. The encoded protein is CASSLRGTSNQPQHF.